The 10 T cell receptor beta chains below come from one sample, sequenced in a study of cytomegalovirus exposure and HLA in healthy donors. In the PCR, 60 Vbeta and 13 Jbeta primers were used. The method was immunoSEQ multiplex PCR; TCRdb's version includes in-frame clones alone and lacks a portion of them. The table lists some 96,000 clones, 55% to 75% of them singletons, with more than 2.5% in the top ten. Sequencing was done on a sample of PBMCs. The receptors were sampled from a man aged 55 to 70 in good health and CMV-seronegative.

The chain links TRBV18 to TRBJ1-1; D perhaps matches TRBD1 (6 bases). V was shortened by 0 bases and J by 4 bases, with 9 bases between the two germline ends. Germline V gene data show CDR1 as KGHSH and CDR2 as LQKENI. The CDR3 length is 14 residues. CDR3 region: CASSPPQGFTEAFF. CDR3 in DNA: TGTGCCAGCTCACCACCGCAGGGGTTCACTGAAGCTTTCTTT.

CDR3 nucleotide sequence: TGCAGCGTTGAGGTCGCCACAAGCTCCTACGAGCAGTACTTC. Translating it yields CSVEVATSSYEQYF. The V and J genes are TRBV29-1 and TRBJ2-7; D not resolved. The CDR3 contains 14 residues. Deletions cut 3 bases from V and 0 bases from J, with 12 bases between. Germline assignment: CDR1 SQVTM and CDR2 ANQGSEA.

In this sample, this clone turned up a few times. The genes are TRBV4-2 and TRBJ1-1, with D unclear. The germline gives CDR1 LGHNA, CDR2 YNFKEQ. The CDR3 spans 17 residues. Trimming removed 0 bases from V and 1 base from J, with 15 bases in between. The CDR3 nucleotides are TGTGCCAGCAGCCAAGATCCATGGCCCACATGGAACACTGAAGCTTTCTTT. The encoded protein is CASSQDPWPTWNTEAFF.

In the case of this clone: The junction shows a germline mismatch at one end, possibly a read error. The chain carries TRBV28 and TRBJ1-5; possibly TRBD1 for D (5 bases). This CDR3 is built from 14 residues. The germline CDR1 and CDR2 sequences are MDHEN and SYDVKM. The CDR3 reads CATSPPGYNQPRHF. CDR3 DNA: TGTGCCACCAGCCCGCCAGGGTACAATCAGCCCCGGCATTTT.

The V call is TRBV6-1, the J call TRBJ2-2; 7 bases are a match to TRBD1. CDR1 and CDR2 (germline): MNHNS, SASEGT. The CDR3 spans 14 residues. J lost 5 bases, V lost 7 bases, and 7 bases had no gene match. CDR3 nucleotides: TGTGCCAGCACATACACAGGGGTAACCGGGGAGCTGTTTTTT. Its translation is CASTYTGVTGELFF.

Note on this clone: Other DNA variants within this sample encode the same CDR3. The chain combines TRBV5-1 with TRBJ2-2, with 7 bases that match TRBD2. J was trimmed by 1 base and V by 1 base; bases with no gene match: 4. Germline CDR1 reads SGHRS; CDR2 reads YFSETQ. The CDR3 is made up of 16 amino acids. As DNA, the CDR3 is TGCGCCAGCAGCTTGACAGCGGGAATGAACACCGGGGAGCTGTTTTTT. This codes for CASSLTAGMNTGELFF.

This clone was observed once. The rearrangement links TRBV6-4 to TRBJ2-7; 13 bases agree with TRBD2. Unmatched junction bases numbered 8, after V lost 2 bases and J lost 7 bases. The germline V gene has CDR1 MRHNA and CDR2 SNTAGT. The CDR3 is 16 amino acids. CDR3: CASSDTLGLAGVEQYF. The DNA of the CDR3 is TGTGCCAGCAGTGACACCCTTGGACTAGCGGGGGTTGAGCAGTACTTC.

The chain recombines TRBV29-1 with TRBJ1-2; 8 positions agree with TRBD1. V was clipped by 0 bases and J by 8 bases; unmatched bases: 8. The germline V gene has CDR1 SQVTM and CDR2 ANQGSEA. The CDR3 length is 14 residues. The CDR3 loop reads CSVEEDATGEGYTF. The DNA of the CDR3 is TGCAGCGTTGAAGAAGATGCGACAGGGGAGGGCTACACCTTC.

The count of this clone is one. The chain combines TRBV4-2 with TRBJ2-2; TRBD2 agrees at 13 bases. CDR1 LGHNA and CDR2 YNFKEQ come from the germline V gene. Losses at the gene ends were 2 bases for V and 6 bases for J; bases not matched to a gene: 0. CDR3 length equals 15 residues. The DNA of the CDR3 is TGTGCCAGCAGCCAAACTAGCGGGGGGGCCGGGGAGCTGTTTTTT. Its translation is CASSQTSGGAGELFF.

The rearrangement links TRBV7-9 to TRBJ2-5; the D gene is possibly TRBD2 (7 bases). This CDR3 has 12 residues. Trimming left V 9 bases short and J 5 bases short, with 13 bases between. Per germline, CDR1 SEHNR and CDR2 FQNEAQ (reference sequence). DNA of the CDR3: TGTGCCAGTACGGGGGGCGCTGAGACCCAGTACTTC. It translates to CASTGGAETQYF.